Below are 2 T cell receptor beta chains sequenced from a single sample in a study of blood T cells in healthy people across ages. A second 7 to 11 cycle PCR used barcoded and J-beta primers. TCRdb independently ran MiXCR on the 5' RACE reads; one entry per CDR3 protein. The table lists over 600,000 distinct CDR3 sequences, under 25% of them singletons. Sequencing was performed on blood. The receptors were gathered from a man between 65 and 79 years old in good health.

V and J are TRBV18 and TRBJ1-5, with 10 bases matching TRBD1. Germline V gene data show CDR1 as KGHSH and CDR2 as LQKENI. The CDR3 is made up of 16 amino acids. The V segment lost 0 bases and the J segment 6 bases; nucleotides outside the gene matches: 5. CDR3 in DNA: TGTGCCAGCTCACCACCGAGGGACAGGGGAATTCAGCCCCAGCATTTT. This codes for CASSPPRDRGIQPQHF.

This chain links TRBV9 with TRBJ2-1; 9 positions agree with TRBD2. V shed 4 bases, J shed 1 base, and the junction held 9 bases outside the gene matches. There are 17 residues in the CDR3. The germline V gene encodes CDR1 SGDLS and CDR2 YYNGEE. CDR3 amino acids: CASSPSGSGRSYNEQFF. The CDR3, as DNA: TGTGCCAGCAGCCCGTCGGGGAGCGGGAGGTCCTACAATGAGCAGTTCTTC.